A single sample gave rise to the 10 T cell receptor beta chains below, sequenced in a study of PD-L1 blockade in urothelial cancer. Time point described: pretreatment peripheral blood. Sequencing was performed with immunoSEQ multiplex PCR; in TCRdb, only in-frame clones are kept and a portion is missing. The table includes approximately 50,000 clones, under 90% detected once. This sample comprised PBMCs, obtained around atezolizumab (anti-PD-L1) treatment. Source of these receptors: a man in his 70s with urothelial cancer.

This clone was seen a handful of times. The chain links TRBV18 to TRBJ1-3, with D perhaps TRBD1 (6 bases). The ends were cut back, 3 bases at V and 0 bases at J, with 15 bases in the middle. The CDR3 runs 17 residues. Germline V gives CDR1 KGHSH, CDR2 LQKENI. DNA for the CDR3: TGTGCCAGCTCACCTAATGGACAGCACAACTCTGGAAACACCATATATTTT. Translation: CASSPNGQHNSGNTIYF.

This clone was found a few times. The chain's CDR3 is CASSLGATQIGNQPQHF. DNA of the CDR3: TGTGCCAGCAGCTTAGGGGCAACCCAGATCGGCAATCAGCCCCAGCATTTT. V usage is TRBV7-2 and J usage is TRBJ1-5; unclear D gene. The CDR3 spans 17 residues. V was clipped by 1 base and J by 2 bases, with 15 bases between them. Looked up from germline, CDR1 is SGHTA and CDR2 is FQGNSA. Supplemented by reference TRBV7-2 and TRBJ1-5, the full variable domain reads GAGVSQSPSNKVTEKGKDVELRCDPISGHTALYWYRQSLGQGLEFLIYFQGNSAPDKSGLPSDRFSAERTGGSVSTLTIQRTQQEDSAVYLCASSLGATQIGNQPQHFGDGTRLSIL.

The rearrangement joins TRBV20-1 to TRBJ1-2; D is uncertain. V lost 5 bases and J lost 8, with 12 bases in between. Germline lookup yields CDR1 DFQATT and CDR2 SNEGSKA (reference sequence). This CDR3 region has 11 residues. The CDR3 sequence: CSAVSNEGYTF. The CDR3 bases are TGCAGTGCTGTTAGTAACGAAGGCTACACCTTC.

The gene calls are TRBV6-1 and TRBJ2-1; 8 bases map to TRBD2. The germline V gene has CDR1 MNHNS and CDR2 SASEGT. Trimming at V came to 6 bases and at J to 2 bases, leaving 6 bases not matched to a gene. This CDR3 spans 15 amino acids. The CDR3 DNA reads TGTGCCAGCAGGGCTCCGGGACTAGCCTACAATGAGCAGTTCTTC. Translated: CASRAPGLAYNEQFF.

Comments on this clone: This same CDR3 is encoded by further DNA sequences in the sample. The V call is TRBV5-1, the J call TRBJ1-1, with 7 positions matching TRBD1. Germline V gene sequence: CDR1 SGHRS, CDR2 YFSETQ. This CDR3 contains 14 residues. V shed 0 bases and J 2 bases; nucleotides not matched to a gene: 1. CDR3 in DNA: TGCGCCAGCAGCTTGGGGACAGGAAACACTGAAGCTTTCTTT. Protein sequence: CASSLGTGNTEAFF.

The chain is built from TRBV18 and TRBJ2-7, with 7 nucleotides matching TRBD1. From germline, CDR1 is KGHSH and CDR2 LQKENI. The CDR3 loop spans 16 amino acids. V shed 2 bases, J shed 6 bases, and the junction held 13 bases outside the gene matches. CDR3 sequence: CASSPGRGQGVSEQYF. DNA for the CDR3: TGTGCCAGCTCACCAGGTCGCGGTCAGGGGGTCTCCGAGCAGTACTTC.

V and J are TRBV5-4 and TRBJ2-7; 9 bases are a match to TRBD2. V lost 2 bases to trimming and J lost 7 bases; unmatched junction nucleotides: 13. Germline loops: CDR1 SGHNT, CDR2 YYREEE (reference sequence). The CDR3 runs 16 residues. CDR3 bases: TGTGCCAGCAGCTTATCGGCGGGGGGGCCCCTGAGGGAGCAGTACTTC. Its translation: CASSLSAGGPLREQYF.

The table lists this clone with a count of one. The J gene is TRBJ1-4, the V gene TRBV4-3, with TRBD1 matching 8 bases. CDR1 and CDR2 from the germline V gene are LGHNA and YSLEER. The CDR3 has 15 amino acids. Germline trimming cut 3 bases from V and 7 bases from J; bases unmatched to any gene: 7. CDR3 in amino acids: CASSQETGAGEKLFF. CDR3 nucleotides: TGCGCCAGCAGCCAGGAGACAGGGGCAGGTGAAAAACTGTTTTTT.

This clone appeared once. The gene calls are TRBV7-6 and TRBJ1-3; D remains unclear. The V gene's germline CDR1 is SGHVS and CDR2 FNYEAQ. The ends were cut back, 1 base at V and 2 bases at J, with 15 bases in the middle. There are 17 residues in the CDR3. Here the CDR3 DNA reads TGTGCCAGCAGCTTAGAGTCTGAGGGTAGGGCTGGAAACACCATATATTTT. This sequence encodes CASSLESEGRAGNTIYF.

The CDR3 loop is CASNPRGSYYGYTF. In nucleotides, the CDR3 is TGTGCCAGTAATCCGCGGGGGTCCTACTATGGCTACACCTTC. This chain joins TRBV19 and TRBJ1-2, with D perhaps matching TRBD1 (5 bases). V shed 7 bases and J shed 3 bases, with 15 bases lying between them. Looked up from germline, CDR1 is LNHDA and CDR2 is SQIVND (reference sequence). The CDR3 runs to 14 residues.